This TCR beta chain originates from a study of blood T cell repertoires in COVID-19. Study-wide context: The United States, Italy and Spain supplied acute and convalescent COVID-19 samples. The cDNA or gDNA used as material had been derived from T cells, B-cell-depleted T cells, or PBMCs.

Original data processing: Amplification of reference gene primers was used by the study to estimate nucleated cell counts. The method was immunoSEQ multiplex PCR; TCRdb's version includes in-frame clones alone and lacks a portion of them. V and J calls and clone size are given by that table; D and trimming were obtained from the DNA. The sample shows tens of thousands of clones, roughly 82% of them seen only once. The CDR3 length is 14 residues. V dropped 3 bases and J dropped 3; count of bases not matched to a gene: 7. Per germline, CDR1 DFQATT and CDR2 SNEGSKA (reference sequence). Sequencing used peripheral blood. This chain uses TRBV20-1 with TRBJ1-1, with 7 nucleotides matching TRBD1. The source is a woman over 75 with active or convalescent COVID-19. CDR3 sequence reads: CSASPRDSYTEAFF. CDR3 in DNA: TGCAGTGCTAGTCCGCGGGACAGCTACACTGAAGCTTTCTTT.